A selection of T cell receptor beta chains follows, all from one sample in a study of blood T cell repertoires in COVID-19. Only in-frame clones appear in the TCRdb table, and some are missing; sequencing was by immunoSEQ multiplex PCR. This sample has about 48,000 clones; roughly 86% occur once, and the top ten carry 2.5% to 3.5%. The sample was PBMCs or T cells enriched from blood (not recorded which). These receptors were collected from a woman aged 50 to 60 who had recovered from COVID-19. Both conserved end residues are part of each CDR3. D genes are given only for firm matches. Only some rows state a clone size, as once, few, many or a class for expanded clones.

D	V	J	size	CDR3	DNA
.	TRBV11-2	TRBJ1-2	.	CASSLVSEWNYGYTF	TGTGCCAGCAGCTTAGTTTCAGAATGGAACTATGGCTACACCTTC
.	TRBV7-9	TRBJ2-3	.	CASSLAVTAGSEGDTQYF	TGTGCCAGCAGCTTAGCGGTGACAGCCGGGAGTGAGGGAGATACGCAGTATTTT
.	TRBV4-3	TRBJ2-1	.	CASSREGAYNEQFF	TGCGCCAGCAGCCGTGAGGGGGCCTACAATGAGCAGTTCTTC
TRBD2	TRBV5-4	TRBJ2-5	.	CASSSGTSGQETQYF	TGTGCCAGCAGCTCCGGGACTAGCGGACAAGAGACCCAGTACTTC
TRBD1	TRBV18	TRBJ1-5	few	CASSPGQLQPQHF	TGTGCCAGCTCACCGGGACAGCTTCAGCCCCAGCATTTT
TRBD1	TRBV19	TRBJ1-4	.	CASSLQGASTNEKLFF	TGTGCCAGTAGTTTACAGGGGGCCTCAACTAATGAAAAACTGTTTTTT
.	TRBV28	TRBJ2-4	.	CASSANRLLAKNIQYF	TGTGCCAGCAGTGCTAATCGACTTCTAGCCAAAAACATTCAGTACTTC
TRBD1	TRBV5-1	TRBJ2-3	once	CASRPGQETDTQYF	TGCGCCAGCAGACCGGGACAGGAAACAGATACGCAGTATTTT
TRBD1	TRBV4-2	TRBJ1-5	.	CASSQGQGSNQPQHF	TGTGCCAGCAGCCAAGGACAGGGCAGCAATCAGCCCCAGCATTTT
TRBD1	TRBV6-5	TRBJ1-5	.	CASRWGDRNQPQHF	TGTGCCAGCAGGTGGGGGGACAGGAATCAGCCCCAGCATTTT
.	TRBV11-2	TRBJ2-6	.	CASSLGATPWGANVLTF	TGTGCCAGCAGCTTAGGGGCGACCCCGTGGGGGGCCAACGTCCTGACTTTC
TRBD1	TRBV27	TRBJ2-7	.	CASSETGALNEQYF	TGTGCCAGCAGTGAAACAGGGGCTCTCAACGAGCAGTACTTC
.	TRBV30	TRBJ1-4	once	CAWSVTGTEKLFF	TGTGCCTGGAGTGTTACAGGGACAGAAAAACTGTTTTTT
.	TRBV29-1	TRBJ1-1	.	CSVAEGQPNTEAFF	TGCAGCGTTGCGGAAGGACAGCCGAACACTGAAGCTTTCTTT
TRBD1	TRBV5-4	TRBJ1-2	.	CASSSTGTAAYGYTF	TGTGCCAGCAGCTCTACCGGGACAGCCGCCTATGGCTACACCTTC
TRBD1	TRBV7-6	TRBJ1-2	.	CASSFPGGYGYTF	TGTGCCAGCAGCTTTCCAGGGGGGTATGGCTACACCTTC
.	TRBV29-1	TRBJ2-5	.	CSVGGDGETQYF	TGCAGCGTTGGGGGGGATGGAGAGACCCAGTACTTC
.	TRBV19	TRBJ2-1	.	CASSFGGSYNEQFF	TGTGCCAGTAGTTTTGGAGGGAGCTACAATGAGCAGTTCTTC
TRBD2	TRBV11-3	TRBJ2-1	.	CASSLGGTSVLGEQFF	TGTGCCAGCAGCTTGGGCGGGACTAGCGTCTTGGGTGAGCAGTTCTTC
.	TRBV10-3	TRBJ1-5	few	CAISGGQPNQPQHF	TGTGCCATCAGTGGTGGACAACCTAATCAGCCCCAGCATTTT
TRBD1	TRBV28	TRBJ1-5	.	CASSFHLQGGRLNQPQHF	TGTGCCAGCAGTTTTCATTTACAGGGGGGACGACTTAATCAGCCCCAGCATTTT
.	TRBV11-2	TRBJ2-1	.	CASSLLANNEQFF	TGTGCCAGCAGCTTACTAGCAAACAATGAGCAGTTCTTC
TRBD2	TRBV18	TRBJ2-3	.	CASSSRTSGASTDTQYF	TGTGCCAGCTCCTCCAGGACTAGCGGGGCTAGCACAGATACGCAGTATTTT
.	TRBV2	TRBJ2-1	.	CASKAAGGIVAAQFF	TGTGCCAGCAAAGCCGCGGGTGGAATTGTGGCGGCGCAGTTCTTC
TRBD1	TRBV7-8	TRBJ1-1	.	CASSPDPGQGYMNTEAFF	TGTGCCAGCAGCCCCGATCCTGGACAGGGGTACATGAACACTGAAGCTTTCTTT
TRBD1	TRBV19	TRBJ1-5	.	CASKDRGNSFNQPQHF	TGTGCCAGTAAGGACAGGGGTAATAGTTTCAATCAGCCCCAGCATTTT
TRBD1	TRBV30	TRBJ2-2	.	CAWSVDRGRAGELFF	TGTGCCTGGAGTGTGGACAGGGGGAGGGCCGGGGAGCTGTTTTTT
TRBD1	TRBV7-9	TRBJ1-2	.	CASSKSTGRYGYTF	TGTGCCAGCAGCAAATCGACAGGGAGGTATGGCTACACCTTC
TRBD1	TRBV4-3	TRBJ1-2	.	CASSETGRGYGYTF	TGCGCCAGCAGCGAGACAGGGAGAGGCTATGGCTACACCTTC
.	TRBV2	TRBJ2-2	.	CASSEQGLINTGELFF	TGTGCCAGCAGTGAACAGGGACTGATTAACACCGGGGAGCTGTTTTTT
.	TRBV2	TRBJ2-7	.	CASSVQGYEQYF	TGTGCCAGCAGTGTGCAGGGTTACGAGCAGTACTTC
.	TRBV9	TRBJ2-2	.	CASSVNQAPDTGELFF	TGTGCCAGCAGCGTAAATCAGGCCCCGGACACCGGGGAGCTGTTTTTT
TRBD1	TRBV6-4	TRBJ2-7	.	CASSASDRGPYEQYF	TGTGCCAGCAGTGCCTCGGACAGGGGGCCCTACGAGCAGTACTTC
TRBD1	TRBV4-2	TRBJ1-1	.	CASSKEWGTVGNTEAFF	TGTGCCAGCAGTAAAGAGTGGGGGACAGTTGGGAACACTGAAGCTTTCTTT
TRBD2	TRBV28	TRBJ2-4	.	CASSLRREDGIQYF	TGTGCCAGCAGTTTAAGGCGGGAGGACGGCATTCAGTACTTC
TRBD1	TRBV6-1	TRBJ2-7	.	CASSVPRGRRSSGLNEQYF	TGTGCCAGCAGTGTTCCCAGGGGGCGTAGATCCTCGGGCCTTAACGAGCAGTACTTC
.	TRBV4-1	TRBJ1-3	.	CASSPKQGNTIYF	TGCGCCAGCAGCCCCAAGCAAGGAAACACCATATATTTT
TRBD2	TRBV10-1	TRBJ2-1	.	CASSYSGVYNEQFF	TGCGCCAGCAGTTATAGCGGGGTCTACAATGAGCAGTTCTTC
TRBD1	TRBV6-1	TRBJ1-2	.	CASSETGASYGYTF	TGTGCCAGCAGTGAGACAGGGGCAAGCTATGGCTACACCTTC
TRBD1	TRBV5-8	TRBJ1-5	.	CASSSRTGWSNQPQHF	TGTGCCAGCAGCTCCAGGACAGGGTGGAGCAATCAGCCCCAGCATTTT
.	TRBV7-2	TRBJ2-7	.	CASSFGSGRYEQYF	TGTGCCAGCAGCTTCGGGAGCGGACGGTACGAGCAGTACTTC
.	TRBV7-2	TRBJ2-1	.	CASSLRQAPLPRLIF	TGTGCCAGCAGCTTGAGACAGGCTCCCCTCCCACGGTTAATCTTC
.	TRBV7-9	TRBJ2-7	.	CASSFDGAYEQYF	TGTGCCAGCAGCTTCGACGGAGCCTACGAGCAGTACTTC